This T cell receptor (beta chain) derives from a study of blood T cells in healthy people across ages. The overall study: About one barcoded beta molecule per two T cells was captured by template switching. Whole-study results and caveats: With unsorted PBMCs, a conclusive comparison of naive versus antigen-experienced cells was not possible. Long-lived and aged donors differed, with more naive CD4+ cells and higher diversity in the long-lived.

Of note for this clonotype: The antigen is unknown.

RNA extraction gave at least 6 micrograms of total RNA per sample. The CDR3 covers 15 residues. Germline CDR1 and CDR2: SGHAT and FQNNGV. Then a second PCR, running about 7 to 11 cycles, was carried out with a sample-barcoded 5' primer and a J-beta primer mix. TCRdb used MiXCR to reprocess the 5' RACE reads, holding one entry per CDR3 protein. The table includes nearly 1 million distinct CDR3 sequences, about 53% detected once. The sequence was collected from a woman in her fifties or sixties in good health. The specimen was blood. The chain employs TRBV11-2 and TRBJ2-4, with D possibly TRBD1 on 6 matching bases. The DNA end lines up better with TRBJ2-7; the J call may be wrong. CDR3 DNA: TGTGCCAGCAGCTTGACAGGACCCCTGGGGTACGAGCAGTACTTC. This codes for CASSLTGPLGYEQYF.